Following are 8 T cell receptor beta chains from one sample sequenced in a study of technical replicates of blood from a handful of donors. This table comes from immunoSEQ multiplex PCR, and its TCRdb copy is limited to in-frame clones, with some not included. There are approximately 92,000 clones in the sample; 85% to 95% occur only once, and roughly 0.34% lies in the top ten. Input material: T cells isolated from PBMCs. These receptor sequences come from a human donor in good health.

V is TRBV9 and J is TRBJ2-3; 10 bases align to TRBD2. The CDR3 length is 20 residues. Losses at the gene ends were 3 bases for V and 7 bases for J; bases not matched to a gene: 23. In germline, CDR1 is SGDLS, CDR2 YYNGEE. CDR3 protein: CASSALPVGLAGEGRYTQYF. Written as DNA, the CDR3 is TGTGCCAGCAGCGCCCTCCCGGTGGGGCTAGCGGGAGAGGGGAGGTATACGCAGTATTTT.

The V call is TRBV15, the J call TRBJ1-1; no firm D call. CDR1 LNHNV and CDR2 YYDKDF come from the germline V gene (reference sequence). This CDR3 spans 15 amino acids. Trimming left V 3 bases short and J 4 bases short, with 15 bases between. CDR3: CATSSANLPTTEAFF. CDR3 DNA: TGTGCCACCAGCAGTGCCAACCTACCAACCACTGAAGCTTTCTTT.

This chain joins TRBV7-3 and TRBJ2-1, with TRBD2 identical over 12 bases. The V and J ends lost 2 bases and 8 bases, in that order; junction bases with no gene match: 4. This CDR3 has 15 amino acids. Germline V gene lookup returns CDR1 SGHTA and CDR2 FQGTGA. The CDR3 spells CASSLALAGGYEQFF. The CDR3 region has the DNA TGTGCCAGCAGCTTAGCACTAGCGGGAGGCTATGAGCAGTTCTTC.

V and J are TRBV7-3 and TRBJ2-7, with 9 bases fitting TRBD1. V gave up 4 bases and J gave up 6 bases; unmatched junction bases: 10. Germline assignment: CDR1 SGHTA and CDR2 FQGTGA. CDR3 length: 15 amino acids. This chain's CDR3 is CASSSTSGTGTEQYF. The DNA for the CDR3 is TGTGCCAGCAGCTCGACCTCCGGGACAGGGACCGAGCAGTACTTC.

Only one count was recorded for this clone. CDR3 sequence reads: CASSLVEGAGYGYTF. The CDR3 DNA sequence: TGTGCCAGCAGCTTAGTGGAGGGCGCGGGCTATGGCTACACCTTC. The genes are TRBV11-2 and TRBJ1-2; D is ambiguous. Germline V gene lookup returns CDR1 SGHAT and CDR2 FQNNGV. Trimming removed 1 base at V and 4 bases at J, with 13 bases between. This CDR3 has 15 residues.

The chain links TRBV4-1 to TRBJ2-7; D is perhaps TRBD2 (6 bases). Germline V gene sequence: CDR1 MGHRA, CDR2 YSYEKL. Trimming pared 1 base from V and 3 bases from J, leaving 10 bases between. This CDR3 has 14 amino acids. The CDR3 sequence is CASSQVISGYEQYF. The CDR3, as DNA: TGCGCCAGCAGCCAAGTAATTAGCGGCTACGAGCAGTACTTC.

The chain combines TRBV5-1 with TRBJ1-1; unclear D gene. CDR1 and CDR2 (germline): SGHRS, YFSETQ. Trimming cost V 4 bases and J 0 bases, with 7 bases left between them. The CDR3 length is 13 residues. The CDR3 loop is CASSRSLNTEAFF. The CDR3 DNA is TGCGCCAGCAGCAGGAGTTTGAACACTGAAGCTTTCTTT.

CDR3 loop: CASSERVNQPQHF. CDR3 in DNA: TGTGCCAGCAGTGAACGGGTCAATCAGCCCCAGCATTTT. The V and J genes are TRBV6-1 and TRBJ1-5; no firm D call. CDR1 MNHNS and CDR2 SASEGT come from the germline V gene. This CDR3 contains 13 residues. Trimming removed 2 bases at V and 3 bases at J, with 5 bases between.